The next 18 T cell receptor beta chains were all read from a single sample in a study of shared clonotypes between healthy human individuals. TCRdb's copy holds only in-frame clones and misses some; the assay was immunoSEQ multiplex PCR. The table has a few million clones, approximately 96% seen once; the top ten hold 0.1% to 0.15%. Material for sequencing was naive CD4+ T cells sorted from blood. Subset given: CD45RA+ positively selected. These receptors were collected from a young man in good health.

The CDR3 loop reads CAISESVLRERLNTEAFF. Here the CDR3 DNA reads TGTGCCATCAGTGAGTCGGTTTTGAGGGAGAGGTTGAACACTGAAGCTTTCTTT. V and J are TRBV10-3 and TRBJ1-1; D remains ambiguous. The CDR3 length is 18 residues. Germline CDR1 is ENHRY and CDR2 is SYGVKD. V was shortened by 0 bases and J by 0 bases, with 17 bases between the two germline ends.

V is TRBV7-9 and J is TRBJ2-1; TRBD2 agrees at 14 bases. The CDR3 is 13 residues long. The germline V gene has CDR1 SEHNR and CDR2 FQNEAQ (reference sequence). Trimming at V came to 10 bases and at J to 7 bases, leaving 3 bases not matched to a gene. The CDR3 spells CATGTSGRNEQFF. The DNA for the CDR3 is TGTGCCACCGGGACTAGCGGGAGAAATGAGCAGTTCTTC. Full variable domain (rest looked up from reference TRBV7-9 and TRBJ2-1): DTGVSQNPRHKITKRGQNVTFRCDPISEHNRLYWYRQTLGQGPEFLTYFQNEAQLEKSRLLSDRFSAERPKGSFSTLEIQRTEQGDSAMYLCATGTSGRNEQFFGPGTRLTVL.

The chain is built from TRBV5-4 and TRBJ2-1, with 7 bases fitting TRBD1. V trimming: 2 bases; J trimming: 2 bases; junction bases outside the gene matches: 4. The CDR3 has 15 residues. From germline, CDR1 is SGHNT and CDR2 YYREEE (reference sequence). The CDR3 protein is CASSFRDSAYNEQFF. CDR3 DNA sequence: TGTGCCAGCAGCTTCCGGGACAGCGCCTACAATGAGCAGTTCTTC.

This chain links TRBV5-4 with TRBJ2-2; D is possibly TRBD1 (6 bases). The CDR3 is made up of 15 amino acids. Trimming removed 6 bases from V and 0 bases from J, with 12 bases in between. Germline CDR1 SGHNT, CDR2 YYREEE (reference sequence). This CDR3 is CASTYNRANTGELFF. The CDR3 nucleotides are TGTGCCAGCACCTATAACAGGGCGAACACCGGGGAGCTGTTTTTT.

The gene calls are TRBV5-1 and TRBJ2-1; 12 nucleotides agree with TRBD2. J was trimmed by 1 base and V by 2 bases; bases with no gene match: 1. This CDR3 is 16 amino acids long. Germline V gene lookup returns CDR1 SGHRS and CDR2 YFSETQ. The CDR3 region is CASSLLAGGSYNEQFF. The CDR3 DNA follows: TGCGCCAGCAGCTTACTAGCGGGGGGATCCTACAATGAGCAGTTCTTC.

This clone was found once. CDR3 nucleotide sequence: TGTGCCAGCTCACCAGGGACTAGCGGGGGATCCACAGATACGCAGTATTTT. This gives the protein CASSPGTSGGSTDTQYF. This chain links TRBV18 with TRBJ2-3; 14 bases match TRBD2. CDR1 and CDR2 (germline): KGHSH, LQKENI. Trimming removed 2 bases from V and 2 bases from J; junction bases left unmatched: 3. The CDR3 is 17 amino acids.

Concerning this clone itself: Other DNA sequences within the sample encode an identical CDR3. The rearrangement links TRBV18 to TRBJ2-2; D perhaps matches TRBD1 (6 bases). Trimming removed 0 bases from V and 5 bases from J, with 10 bases in between. The germline gives CDR1 KGHSH, CDR2 LQKENI. The CDR3 runs to 15 residues. The DNA of the CDR3 is TGTGCCAGCTCACCACCGGGGGCCGGTACCGGGGAGCTGTTTTTT. Its translation is CASSPPGAGTGELFF.

The gene calls are TRBV5-1 and TRBJ2-2, with a weak D call TRBD1 (5 bases). The CDR3 loop spans 14 amino acids. Between the trimmed V and J ends, which lost 3 bases and 7 bases, there was a span of 13 bases. Per the germline V gene, CDR1 is SGHRS and CDR2 is YFSETQ. CDR3 loop: CASSSQGFGGELFF. The CDR3 bases are TGCGCCAGCAGCTCCCAGGGTTTTGGCGGGGAGCTGTTTTTT.

The chain employs TRBV28 and TRBJ1-1, with D unresolved. The germline gives CDR1 MDHEN, CDR2 SYDVKM. V was shortened by 7 bases and J by 1 base, with 10 bases between the two germline ends. CDR3 length: 13 residues. The CDR3 protein is CASTLPTNTEAFF. CDR3 nucleotide sequence: TGTGCCAGCACCCTACCTACGAACACTGAAGCTTTCTTT.

The rearrangement links TRBV5-4 to TRBJ2-2; D perhaps matches TRBD1 (6 bases). Trimming left V 4 bases short and J 0 bases short, with 10 bases between. The CDR3 sequence is 15 residues long. Germline CDR1 SGHNT, CDR2 YYREEE (reference sequence). Here the CDR3 reads CASSIQGPNTGELFF. The CDR3 DNA reads TGTGCCAGCAGCATACAGGGCCCGAACACCGGGGAGCTGTTTTTT. Based on the CDR3 plus reference TRBV5-4 and TRBJ2-2, the full variable domain is ETGVTQSPTHLIKTRGQQVTLRCSSQSGHNTVSWYQQALGQGPQFIFQYYREEENGRGNFPPRFSGLQFPNYSSELNVNALELDDSALYLCASSIQGPNTGELFFGEGSRLTVL.

This sequence joins TRBV19 and TRBJ2-1, with 7 bases identical to TRBD2. Trimming took 6 bases from V and 0 from J; bases not matched to a gene: 8. Germline assignment: CDR1 LNHDA and CDR2 SQIVND (reference sequence). The length of the CDR3 is 16 residues. The CDR3 is CASRRTTSSSYNEQFF. The CDR3 DNA is TGTGCCAGTAGAAGAACGACTAGCAGCTCCTACAATGAGCAGTTCTTC.

The chain is built from TRBV28 and TRBJ2-3; D possibly corresponds to TRBD2 (5 bases). Germline CDR1 MDHEN, CDR2 SYDVKM. This CDR3 contains 14 residues. The V end was cut by 5 bases, the J end by 4 bases, with 13 bases between. The CDR3 sequence: CASSGSRGSDTQYF. The DNA of the CDR3 is TGTGCCAGCAGTGGGAGTCGAGGATCAGATACGCAGTATTTT.

The chain joins TRBV6-1 to TRBJ2-7; no definite D call. The CDR3 has 12 residues. V lost 7 bases and J lost 1, with 8 bases in between. The V gene's germline CDR1 is MNHNS and CDR2 SASEGT. The CDR3 is CASIYRSYEQYF. The CDR3 DNA reads TGTGCCAGCATTTATAGGTCCTACGAGCAGTACTTC.

Points on this clone: At the DNA level, this CDR3 is encoded by other sequences in the same sample as well. The gene calls are TRBV5-1 and TRBJ2-7; D gene ambiguous. This CDR3 is built from 12 residues. Germline V CDR1 and CDR2: SGHRS, YFSETQ. With 1 base removed from V and 0 bases from J, the gap between germline ends came to 2 bases. The CDR3: CASSLNSYEQYF. The DNA of the CDR3 is TGCGCCAGCAGCTTGAACTCCTACGAGCAGTACTTC.

V is TRBV5-1 and J is TRBJ2-1, with 10 bases matching TRBD2. Trimming removed 1 base from V and 7 bases from J; junction bases left unmatched: 5. Germline V gene lookup returns CDR1 SGHRS and CDR2 YFSETQ. The CDR3 runs 15 residues. The CDR3 region has the DNA TGCGCCAGCAGCTTGTTCAGCGGGGGGGCGAATGAGCAGTTCTTC. Protein: CASSLFSGGANEQFF.

The chain carries TRBV11-2 and TRBJ2-5, with TRBD2 identical over 9 bases. J was trimmed by 1 base and V by 0 bases; bases with no gene match: 6. The CDR3 length is 17 residues. The germline gives CDR1 SGHAT, CDR2 FQNNGV. CDR3 nucleotides: TGTGCCAGCAGCTTAGATCCCCAGCGGGGGGTCCAAGAGACCCAGTACTTC. Residues: CASSLDPQRGVQETQYF.

The V call is TRBV5-3, the J call TRBJ2-5; the D gene is possibly TRBD2 (5 bases). TRBV5-3 is recorded as an ORF, its role being uncertain. There are 16 residues in the CDR3. Trimming took off 4 bases at V and 5 bases at J, with 21 bases between the two ends. The CDR3 DNA follows: TGTGCCAGAAGCGGAGACCTACTAGTGGGCGAGGAGACCCAGTACTTC. Its translation is CARSGDLLVGEETQYF.

The rearrangement joins TRBV7-9 to TRBJ1-2; maybe TRBD1 (6 bases). This CDR3 has 18 residues. Trimming cost V 3 bases and J 2 bases, with 22 bases left between them. The germline gives CDR1 SEHNR, CDR2 FQNEAQ (reference sequence). The CDR3 coding sequence is TGTGCCAGCAGCTTCGGGCCCGGGACCACACAGGGAAACTATGGCTACACCTTC. Its translation is CASSFGPGTTQGNYGYTF.